The clone carrying this T cell receptor (beta chain) was found many times. Its antigen is currently unknown. The collection from each donor was one heparinised blood draw averaging roughly 100 mL. Isolation of CD4+ naive, central memory, regulatory and stem cell-like memory cells was achieved by sorting via CD45RO/CCR7/CD25/CD127/CD95/CD27. These data originate in a study of beta chain features in type 1 diabetes. Study background: Examination of sorted cells across all samples involved over 95 million cells. Study-wide results and caveats: Within patients, naive, central memory and Treg TCRB repertoires seemed more similar than within healthy donors. A moderate, significant TCRB CDR3 shortening appeared in type 1 diabetes across four CD4+ subsets.

The CDR3 has 17 amino acids. Every bit of the isolated RNA underwent reverse transcription, so sequencing read expressed TCRB transcripts. Data came from immunoSEQ multiplex PCR; TCRdb stores just in-frame clones and leaves some out. The sample has about 340,000 clones, around 9.7% seen once. The source is a man aged 25-45 years with type 1 diabetes. The J gene is TRBJ2-5, the V gene TRBV21-1; TRBD1, the table's D call, lacks a check against the DNA. TRBV21-1 is recorded as a pseudogene. Sample: central memory CD4+ T cells from blood. DNA of the CDR3: TGTGCCAGCAACGACGGGACAGAGACATTTCTCCAAGAGACCCAGTACTTC. Its protein is CASNDGTETFLQETQYF.